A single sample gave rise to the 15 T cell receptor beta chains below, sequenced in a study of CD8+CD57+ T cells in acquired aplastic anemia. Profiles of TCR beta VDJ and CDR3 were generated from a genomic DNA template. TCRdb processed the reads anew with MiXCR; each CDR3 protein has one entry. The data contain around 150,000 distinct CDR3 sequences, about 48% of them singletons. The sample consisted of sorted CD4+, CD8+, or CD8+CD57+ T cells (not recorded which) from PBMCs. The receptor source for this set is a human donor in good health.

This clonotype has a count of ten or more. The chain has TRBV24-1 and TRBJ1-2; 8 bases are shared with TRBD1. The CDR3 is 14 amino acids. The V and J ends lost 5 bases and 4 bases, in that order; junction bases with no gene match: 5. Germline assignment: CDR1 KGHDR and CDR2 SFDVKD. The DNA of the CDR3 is TGTGCCACCAGTGGCCAGGGACAGGCCTATGGCTACACCTTC. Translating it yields CATSGQGQAYGYTF.

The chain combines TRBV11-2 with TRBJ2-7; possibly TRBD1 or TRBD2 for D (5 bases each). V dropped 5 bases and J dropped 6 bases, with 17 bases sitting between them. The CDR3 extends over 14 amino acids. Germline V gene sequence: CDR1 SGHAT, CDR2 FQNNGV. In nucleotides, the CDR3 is TGTGCCAGCAGCCCAAGCCGGGGCCCCTCCGAGCAGTACTTC. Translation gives CASSPSRGPSEQYF.

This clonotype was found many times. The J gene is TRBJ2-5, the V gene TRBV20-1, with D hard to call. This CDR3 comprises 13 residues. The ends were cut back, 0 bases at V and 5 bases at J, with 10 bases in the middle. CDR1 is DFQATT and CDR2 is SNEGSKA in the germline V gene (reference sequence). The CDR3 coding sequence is TGCAGTGCTAGAGACGACGCGTGGGAGACCCAGTACTTC. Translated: CSARDDAWETQYF.

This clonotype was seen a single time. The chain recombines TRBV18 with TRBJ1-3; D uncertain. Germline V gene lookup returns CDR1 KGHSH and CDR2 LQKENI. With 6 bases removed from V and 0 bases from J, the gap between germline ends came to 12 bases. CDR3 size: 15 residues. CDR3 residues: CASSPMPLSGNTIYF. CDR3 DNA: TGTGCCAGCTCTCCAATGCCCCTCTCTGGAAACACCATATATTTT.

CDR3 region: CASSQTHTDTQYF. The CDR3, as DNA: TGTGCCAGCAGCCAAACTCACACAGATACGCAGTATTTT. The rearrangement joins TRBV14 to TRBJ2-3, with D hard to call. The CDR3 has 13 amino acids. The germline V gene has CDR1 SGHDN and CDR2 FVKESK. Trimming removed 2 bases from V and 2 bases from J, with 5 bases in between.

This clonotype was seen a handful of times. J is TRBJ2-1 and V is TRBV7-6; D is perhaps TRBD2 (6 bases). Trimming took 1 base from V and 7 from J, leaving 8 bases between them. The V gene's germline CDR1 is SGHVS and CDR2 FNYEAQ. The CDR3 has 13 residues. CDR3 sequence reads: CASSLGAGNEQFF. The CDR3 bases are TGTGCCAGCAGCTTAGGGGCGGGGAATGAGCAGTTCTTC. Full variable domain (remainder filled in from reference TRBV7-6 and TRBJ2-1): GAGVSQSPRYKVTKRGQDVALRCDPISGHVSLYWYRQALGQGPEFLTYFNYEAQQDKSGLPNDRFSAERPEGSISTLTIQRTEQRDSAMYRCASSLGAGNEQFFGPGTRLTVL.

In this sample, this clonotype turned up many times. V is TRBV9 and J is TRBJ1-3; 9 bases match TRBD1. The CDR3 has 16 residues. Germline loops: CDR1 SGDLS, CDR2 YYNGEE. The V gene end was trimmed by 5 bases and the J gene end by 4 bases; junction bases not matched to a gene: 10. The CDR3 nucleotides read TGTGCCAGCAGTCGAGGGACAGGGATAAGCGGAAACACCATATATTTT. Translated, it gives CASSRGTGISGNTIYF.

The DNA of the CDR3 is TGTGCCAGCAGTTTAGACCGGACAGTGAATTCACCCCTCCACTTT. This encodes CASSLDRTVNSPLHF. This chain connects TRBV12-3 or TRBV12-4 to TRBJ1-6; the D gene is possibly TRBD1 (6 bases). V was trimmed by 1 base and J by 7 bases, leaving 11 bases between them. CDR3 length: 15 residues.

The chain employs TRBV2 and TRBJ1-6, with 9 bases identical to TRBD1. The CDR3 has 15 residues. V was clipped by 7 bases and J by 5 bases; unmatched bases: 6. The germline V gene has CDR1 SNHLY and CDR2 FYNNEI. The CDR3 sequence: CASMGQGTNNSPLHF. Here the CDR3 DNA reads TGTGCCAGCATGGGACAGGGTACTAATAATTCACCCCTCCACTTT.

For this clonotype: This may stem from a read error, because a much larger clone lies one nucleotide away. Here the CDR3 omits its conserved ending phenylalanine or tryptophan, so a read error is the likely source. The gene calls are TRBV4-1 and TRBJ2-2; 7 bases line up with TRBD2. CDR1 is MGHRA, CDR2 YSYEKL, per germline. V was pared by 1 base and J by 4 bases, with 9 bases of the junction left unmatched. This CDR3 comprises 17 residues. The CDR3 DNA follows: TGCGCCAGCAGCCAAGGAGGGAGGGCCCGTGGCACCGGGGAGCTGTTTGTT. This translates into CASSQGGRARGTGELFV.

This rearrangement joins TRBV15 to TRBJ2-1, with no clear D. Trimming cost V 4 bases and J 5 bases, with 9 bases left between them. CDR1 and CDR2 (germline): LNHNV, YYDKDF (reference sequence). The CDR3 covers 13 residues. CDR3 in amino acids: CATSTRQDNEQFF. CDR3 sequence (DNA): TGTGCCACCAGCACGAGGCAAGACAATGAGCAGTTCTTC.

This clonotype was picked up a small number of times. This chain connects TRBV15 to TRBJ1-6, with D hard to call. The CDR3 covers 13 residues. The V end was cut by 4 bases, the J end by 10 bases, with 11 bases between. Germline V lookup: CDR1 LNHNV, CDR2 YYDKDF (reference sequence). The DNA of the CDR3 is TGTGCCACCAGCAATGATCCTAACTCACCCCTCCACTTT. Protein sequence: CATSNDPNSPLHF.

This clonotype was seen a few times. The CDR3 coding sequence is TGTGCCAGCTCACCACTGGTCGGGGACCAAGAGACCCAGTACTTC. It translates to CASSPLVGDQETQYF. The V gene is TRBV18, the J gene TRBJ2-5; D may be TRBD2 (5 bases). The ends were cut back, 1 base at V and 0 bases at J, with 9 bases in the middle. The CDR3 length is 15 residues. Germline V lookup: CDR1 KGHSH, CDR2 LQKENI.

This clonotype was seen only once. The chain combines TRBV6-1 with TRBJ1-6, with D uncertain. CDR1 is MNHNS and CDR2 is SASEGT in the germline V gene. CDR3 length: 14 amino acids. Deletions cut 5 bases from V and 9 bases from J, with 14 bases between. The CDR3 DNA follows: TGTGCCAGCAGTCTCCTACCCGATCGTTCACCCCTCCACTTT. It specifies CASSLLPDRSPLHF.

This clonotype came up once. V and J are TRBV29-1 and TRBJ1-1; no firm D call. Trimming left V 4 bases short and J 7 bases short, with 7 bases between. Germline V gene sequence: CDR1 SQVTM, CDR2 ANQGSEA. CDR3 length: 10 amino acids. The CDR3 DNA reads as TGCAGCGTTGTTGCGGTTGAAGCTTTCTTT. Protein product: CSVVAVEAFF.